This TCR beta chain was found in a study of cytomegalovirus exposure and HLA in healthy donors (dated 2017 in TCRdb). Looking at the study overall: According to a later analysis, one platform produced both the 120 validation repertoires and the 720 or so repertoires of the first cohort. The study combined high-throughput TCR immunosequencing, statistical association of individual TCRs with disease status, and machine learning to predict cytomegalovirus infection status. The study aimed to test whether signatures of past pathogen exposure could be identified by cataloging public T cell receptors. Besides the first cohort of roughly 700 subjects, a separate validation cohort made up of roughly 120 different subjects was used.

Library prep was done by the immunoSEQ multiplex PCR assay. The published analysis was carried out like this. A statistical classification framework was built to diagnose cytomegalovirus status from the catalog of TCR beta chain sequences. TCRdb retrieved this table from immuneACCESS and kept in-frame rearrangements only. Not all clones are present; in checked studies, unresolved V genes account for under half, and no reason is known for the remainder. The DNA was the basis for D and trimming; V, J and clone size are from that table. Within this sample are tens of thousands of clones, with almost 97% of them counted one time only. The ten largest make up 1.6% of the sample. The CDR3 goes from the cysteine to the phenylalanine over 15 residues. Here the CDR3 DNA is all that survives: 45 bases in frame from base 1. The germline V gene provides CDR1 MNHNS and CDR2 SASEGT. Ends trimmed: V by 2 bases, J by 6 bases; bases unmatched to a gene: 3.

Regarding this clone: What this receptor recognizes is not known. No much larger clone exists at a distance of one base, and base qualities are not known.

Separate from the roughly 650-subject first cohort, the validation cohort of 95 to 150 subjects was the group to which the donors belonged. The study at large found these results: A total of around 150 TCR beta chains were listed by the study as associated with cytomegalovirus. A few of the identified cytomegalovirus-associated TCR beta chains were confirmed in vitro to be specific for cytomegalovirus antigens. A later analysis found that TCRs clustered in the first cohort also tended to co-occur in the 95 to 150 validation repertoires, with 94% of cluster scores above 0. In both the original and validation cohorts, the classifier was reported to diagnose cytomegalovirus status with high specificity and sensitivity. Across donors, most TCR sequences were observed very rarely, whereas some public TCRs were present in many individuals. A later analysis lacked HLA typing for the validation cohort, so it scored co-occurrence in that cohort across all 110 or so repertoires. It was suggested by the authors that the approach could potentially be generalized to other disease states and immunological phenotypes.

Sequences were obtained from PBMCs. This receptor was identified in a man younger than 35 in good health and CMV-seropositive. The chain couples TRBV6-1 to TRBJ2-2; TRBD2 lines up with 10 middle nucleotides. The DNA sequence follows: TGTGCCAGCAGTGAATCTAGCGGGAGCCCCGGGGAGCTGTTTTTT. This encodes CASSESSGSPGELFF.